This is a list of T cell receptor beta chains from one sample in a study of T cell responses to AZD1222 COVID-19 vaccine. Assay used: immunoSEQ multiplex PCR; TCRdb lists only in-frame clones, some missing. This sample yields 150,000 to 200,000 clones, of which around 89% are seen a single time; more than 25% belongs to the top ten. Sequencing used peripheral blood, obtained 28 days after the second AZD1222 dose. These receptors were taken from an adult who received the AZD1222 COVID-19 vaccine. CDR3s include the opening cysteine and the closing phenylalanine or tryptophan. Fields, in order: D gene, J gene, clone size, V gene, CDR3 protein, CDR3 DNA. The D gene is left open where the match is weak. The size entry is marked missing in some rows and otherwise reads once, few, many or a size class.

>NA|TRBJ2-1|NA|TRBV19
CASSGRRGTRDYNEQFF
TGTGCCAGTAGTGGGCGAAGGGGGACACGGGACTACAATGAGCAGTTCTTC
>TRBD1|TRBJ2-7|NA|TRBV9
CASSGAGTGGYEQYF
TGTGCCAGCAGCGGAGCCGGGACAGGGGGATACGAGCAGTACTTC
>TRBD2|TRBJ2-2|once|TRBV24-1
CAVGLANSGELFF
TGTGCCGTCGGACTAGCAAACTCCGGGGAGCTGTTTTTT
>NA|TRBJ2-1|NA|TRBV7-8
CASSPPDEQFF
TGTGCCAGCTCCCCCCCGGATGAGCAGTTCTTC
>TRBD1|TRBJ1-2|NA|TRBV29-1
CSVPTGGDVGYTF
TGCAGCGTCCCGACAGGGGGCGACGTCGGCTACACCTTC
>NA|TRBJ2-3|NA|TRBV7-2
CASSLAYAGGEDTQYF
TGTGCCAGCAGCTTAGCGTATGCAGGGGGGGAGGATACGCAGTATTTT
>TRBD1|TRBJ1-2|NA|TRBV10-3
CAISTGTGGNGYTF
TGTGCCATCAGTACCGGGACAGGGGGCAATGGCTACACCTTC
>NA|TRBJ1-1|NA|TRBV9
CASSAGPEVVYAFF
TGTGCCAGCAGCGCCGGGCCAGAAGTAGTGTATGCTTTCTTT
>TRBD1|TRBJ2-2|NA|TRBV19
CASSIRGGPGELFF
TGTGCCAGTAGTATTCGAGGGGGCCCCGGGGAGCTGTTTTTT
>NA|TRBJ2-7|NA|TRBV7-9
CASSLTGTVGGLDEQYF
TGTGCCAGCAGCTTAACCGGCACCGTTGGGGGGTTGGACGAGCAGTACTTC
>TRBD1|TRBJ1-4|NA|TRBV5-5
CASSAGTGGEKLFF
TGTGCCAGCAGCGCCGGGACAGGTGGAGAAAAACTGTTTTTT
>NA|TRBJ2-3|once|TRBV27
CASSLWRGRTDTQYF
TGTGCCAGCAGTTTATGGAGGGGGCGCACAGATACGCAGTATTTT
>NA|TRBJ1-2|NA|TRBV7-8
CASSRPTPDYGYTF
TGTGCCAGCAGCCGACCGACACCCGACTATGGCTACACCTTC
>NA|TRBJ1-5|few|TRBV19
CASKGRVGGNQPQHF
TGTGCCAGTAAAGGACGGGTTGGGGGCAATCAGCCCCAGCATTTT
>NA|TRBJ1-2|NA|TRBV5-1
CASSPGQLGNYGYTF
TGCGCCAGCAGCCCAGGACAGTTGGGGAACTATGGCTACACCTTC
>NA|TRBJ1-3|NA|TRBV27
CASSLEPGRGTIYF
TGTGCCAGCAGTTTAGAACCAGGCCGCGGCACCATATATTTT
>NA|TRBJ1-1|few|TRBV12-3/TRBV12-4
CASTPGSSTEAFF
TGTGCCAGCACCCCAGGGAGTAGCACTGAAGCTTTCTTT
>TRBD2|TRBJ2-2|NA|TRBV6-2/TRBV6-3
CASSLKGLAANTGELFF
TGTGCCAGCAGTCTAAAAGGACTAGCGGCTAACACCGGGGAGCTGTTTTTT
>NA|TRBJ2-4|once|TRBV18
CASSSRTINEYIQYF
TGTGCCAGCTCATCTAGGACCATCAATGAATACATTCAGTACTTC
>TRBD2|TRBJ2-2|NA|TRBV5-4
CASSPKGGRPNTGELFF
TGTGCCAGCAGCCCGAAAGGCGGGAGACCGAACACCGGGGAGCTGTTTTTT
>TRBD1|TRBJ1-3|NA|TRBV27
CASSPGTGGHTIYF
TGTGCCAGCAGTCCCGGGACAGGGGGTCACACCATATATTTT
>TRBD2|TRBJ2-7|few|TRBV6-5
CASSYSGGSGSYEQYF
TGTGCCAGCAGTTACTCTGGGGGGAGCGGGAGCTACGAGCAGTACTTC
>NA|TRBJ1-5|NA|TRBV6-6
CASSHKGSLSNQPQHF
TGTGCCAGCAGCCACAAGGGCTCCCTTAGCAATCAGCCCCAGCATTTT
>TRBD2|TRBJ2-3|NA|TRBV5-4
CASSLASGSVTDTQYF
TGTGCCAGCAGCTTGGCTAGCGGCAGCGTCACAGATACGCAGTATTTT